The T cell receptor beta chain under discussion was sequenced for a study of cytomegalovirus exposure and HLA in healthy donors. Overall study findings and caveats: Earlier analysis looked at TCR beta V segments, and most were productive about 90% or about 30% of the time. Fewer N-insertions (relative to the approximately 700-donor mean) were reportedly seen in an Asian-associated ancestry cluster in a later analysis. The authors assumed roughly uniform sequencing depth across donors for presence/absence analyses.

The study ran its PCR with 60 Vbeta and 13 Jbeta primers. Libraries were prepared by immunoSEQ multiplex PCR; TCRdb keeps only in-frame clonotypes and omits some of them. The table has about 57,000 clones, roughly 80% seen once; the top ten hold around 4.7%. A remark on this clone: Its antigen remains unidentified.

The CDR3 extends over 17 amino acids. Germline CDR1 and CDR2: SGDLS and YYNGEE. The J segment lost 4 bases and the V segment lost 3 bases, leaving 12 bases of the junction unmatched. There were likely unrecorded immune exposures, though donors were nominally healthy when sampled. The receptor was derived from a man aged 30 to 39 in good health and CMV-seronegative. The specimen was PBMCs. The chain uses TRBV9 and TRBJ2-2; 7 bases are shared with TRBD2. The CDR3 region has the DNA TGTGCCAGCAGCGCCCCAGCAGCGGGAAGTTTCACCGGGGAGCTGTTTTTT. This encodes CASSAPAAGSFTGELFF.